What follows are 19 T cell receptor beta chains derived from one specimen sequenced in a study of T cells in Graves' hyperthyroidism and ophthalmopathy (dated by TCRdb to about 2019). Libraries were made using multiplex PCR. The sequencer was an Illumina HiSeq 2000. TCR beta CDR3 regions were amplified from RNA transcripts. A first-round RT-PCR of the TCR CDR3 used the HTBI primer set with the Qiagen OneStep RT-PCR kit. TCRdb applied fastp at Q25 and MiXCR to the public reads, then kept only in-frame beta chains. Here each entry gathers all rows of one CDR3 protein and keeps the most common genes and DNA. For this sample the table gives a few hundred thousand distinct CDR3 sequences, of which about 15% were detected only once. The top ten clonotypes cover more than 10% of the sample. The sequenced sample consisted of blood. The receptors come from a woman in her thirties or forties with Graves' hyperthyroidism that later progressed to Graves' ophthalmopathy.

The genes are TRBV10-1 and TRBJ1-6; the match to TRBD1 covers 10 bases. Germline trimming cut 8 bases from V and 10 bases from J; bases unmatched to any gene: 5. Germline values: CDR1 WNHNN, CDR2 SYGVQD (reference sequence). CDR3 size: 13 residues. Here the CDR3 DNA reads TGCGCCAGCGCGGACAGGGGGAGATCACCCCTCCACTTT. Protein: CASADRGRSPLHF.

This clonotype appeared many times. The chain recombines TRBV25-1 with TRBJ1-4, with no clear D. There are 17 residues in the CDR3. Trimming shortened V by 1 base and J by 2 bases, and 14 bases separated the two germline ends. From germline, CDR1 is MGHDK and CDR2 SYGVNS. The chain's CDR3 is CASSELDSRGTNEKLFF. The CDR3 DNA reads TGTGCCAGCAGTGAATTAGATTCTAGAGGGACTAATGAAAAACTGTTTTTT. Combining the CDR3 with reference TRBV25-1 and TRBJ1-4 gives the whole variable domain EADIYQTPRYLVIGTGKKITLECSQTMGHDKMYWYQQDPGMELHLIHYSYGVNSTEKGDLSSESTVSRIRTEHFPLTLESARPSHTSQYLCASSELDSRGTNEKLFFGSGTQLSVL.

In this sample, this clonotype turned up many times. V and J are TRBV18 and TRBJ1-4; D uncertain. CDR1 and CDR2 from the germline V gene are KGHSH and LQKENI. The germline V and J ends were trimmed by 2 bases and 2 bases, with 12 bases remaining between them. The CDR3 is made up of 16 amino acids. CDR3 sequence (DNA): TGTGCCAGCTCACCATGGGAGGCCAGCACTAATGAAAAACTGTTTTTT. Its protein is CASSPWEASTNEKLFF.

This clonotype has only a few counts. V is TRBV9 and J is TRBJ1-4, with D possibly being TRBD1 (5 bases). Trimming removed 7 bases at V and 8 bases at J, with 15 bases between. The CDR3 is made up of 13 amino acids. Germline V CDR1 and CDR2: SGDLS, YYNGEE. Written as DNA, the CDR3 is TGTGCCAGCGGGGGTAGCGAGGGGGAAAAACTGTTTTTT. Its translation is CASGGSEGEKLFF.

This clonotype appeared many times. The chain has TRBV28 and TRBJ2-7; the D gene is possibly TRBD1 (5 bases). The ends were cut back, 3 bases at V and 1 base at J, with 7 bases in the middle. This CDR3 has 13 amino acids. The germline gives CDR1 MDHEN, CDR2 SYDVKM. CDR3 protein: CASSLGRSYEQYF. The CDR3 DNA reads as TGTGCCAGCAGTTTGGGGCGTTCCTACGAGCAGTACTTC.

At least ten counts were recorded for this clonotype. This chain joins TRBV20-1 and TRBJ1-5; D is perhaps TRBD1 (6 bases). This CDR3 contains 15 residues. The germline V gene has CDR1 DFQATT and CDR2 SNEGSKA (reference sequence). V was pared by 5 bases and J by 1 base, with 15 bases between. This chain's CDR3 is CSAGGAGESNQPQHF. The CDR3 nucleotides are TGCAGTGCTGGGGGGGCGGGGGAAAGCAATCAGCCCCAGCATTTT.

A few counts support this clonotype. V gene TRBV19 combines with J gene TRBJ1-5, with 8 bases lining up with TRBD1. V was clipped by 4 bases and J by 7 bases; unmatched bases: 12. Germline values: CDR1 LNHDA, CDR2 SQIVND (reference sequence). This CDR3 is 16 amino acids long. The CDR3 loop reads CASSTRREDREQPQHF. CDR3 sequence (DNA): TGTGCCAGTAGTACCCGCCGGGAGGACAGGGAGCAGCCCCAGCATTTT.

This clonotype was recorded at least ten times. V and J are TRBV28 and TRBJ1-5; 9 bases line up with TRBD1. Trimming cost V 1 base and J 1 base; bases outside gene matches: 8. Looked up from germline, CDR1 is MDHEN and CDR2 is SYDVKM. The CDR3 has 18 amino acids. For the CDR3, the DNA is TGTGCCAGCAGTTTATCTGACAGGGGGTTGGGGAGCAATCAGCCCCAGCATTTT. It translates to CASSLSDRGLGSNQPQHF.

The table lists this clonotype with many counts. V and J are TRBV29-1 and TRBJ2-3, with 8 bases identical to TRBD1. After removal of 4 bases from V and 4 bases from J, the junction contained 7 bases not matched to a gene. The germline gives CDR1 SQVTM, CDR2 ANQGSEA. The CDR3 extends over 14 amino acids. The CDR3 reads CSVGSGGVADTQYF. The CDR3 bases are TGCAGCGTTGGGTCAGGGGGCGTCGCAGATACGCAGTATTTT.

This clonotype has at least ten counts. The chain links TRBV24-1 to TRBJ1-2; 8 bases are shared with TRBD1. The trim removed 5 bases at V and 4 bases at J, leaving 2 bases unmatched. Germline CDR1 reads KGHDR; CDR2 reads SFDVKD. The CDR3 is made up of 13 amino acids. The CDR3 DNA reads TGTGCCACCAGTGCAGACAGGGGCTATGGCTACACCTTC. This codes for CATSADRGYGYTF.

The J gene is TRBJ2-1, the V gene TRBV6-1; D is possibly TRBD2 (5 bases). This CDR3 contains 13 residues. V was shortened by 5 bases and J by 12 bases, with 17 bases between the two germline ends. In germline, CDR1 is MNHNS, CDR2 SASEGT. The CDR3 DNA sequence: TGTGCCAGCAGTACCCCCCCTGGACTTTTGCAGTTCTTC. It specifies CASSTPPGLLQFF.

This clonotype was found a few times. The J gene is TRBJ2-7, the V gene TRBV4-2; D remains ambiguous. Trimming shortened V by 1 base and J by 5 bases, and 12 bases separated the two germline ends. The CDR3 is 14 residues long. Per the germline V gene, CDR1 is LGHNA and CDR2 is YNFKEQ. For the CDR3, the DNA is TGTGCCAGCAGCCAAGCTAGAGAGACGGACGAGCAGTACTTC. As protein: CASSQARETDEQYF.

The chain is built from TRBV9 and TRBJ2-7, with D perhaps matching TRBD1 or TRBD2 (5 bases each). Deletions cut 1 base from V and 5 bases from J, with 13 bases between. Per germline, CDR1 SGDLS and CDR2 YYNGEE. CDR3 size: 14 residues. CDR3 protein: CASSVYGALDEQYF. For the CDR3, the DNA is TGTGCCAGCAGCGTATACGGGGCACTGGACGAGCAGTACTTC.

This clonotype was seen at least ten times. This chain uses TRBV28 with TRBJ2-2; D uncertain. The CDR3 has 15 residues. V lost 2 bases and J 1 base, leaving 8 bases between the germline ends. Per the germline V gene, CDR1 is MDHEN and CDR2 is SYDVKM. This CDR3 is CASSLEYRNTGELFF. The CDR3 DNA sequence: TGTGCCAGCAGTTTAGAATACAGGAACACCGGGGAGCTGTTTTTT. Full variable domain (rest looked up from reference TRBV28 and TRBJ2-2): DVKVTQSSRYLVKRTGEKVFLECVQDMDHENMFWYRQDPGLGLRLIYFSYDVKMKEKGDIPEGYSVSREKKERFSLILESASTNQTSMYLCASSLEYRNTGELFFGEGSRLTVL.

The chain combines TRBV30 with TRBJ1-5, with a weak D call TRBD1 (6 bases). The V and J ends lost 8 bases and 6 bases respectively, with 11 bases between them. The CDR3 has 11 residues. Germline loops: CDR1 GTSNPN, CDR2 SVGIG (reference sequence). The CDR3 here is CAAGDGQPQHF. CDR3 coding DNA: TGTGCCGCAGGGGATGGTCAGCCCCAGCATTTT.

This clonotype was recorded many times. The chain joins TRBV7-6 to TRBJ2-7, with TRBD1 matching over 11 bases. V lost 1 base to trimming and J lost 5 bases; unmatched junction nucleotides: 1. The CDR3 is made up of 14 amino acids. Germline V lookup: CDR1 SGHVS, CDR2 FNYEAQ. The CDR3 loop is CASSLGGQGDEQYF. CDR3 nucleotide sequence: TGTGCCAGCAGCTTAGGGGGACAGGGGGACGAGCAGTACTTC.

This clonotype was detected ten times or more. This chain links TRBV12-3 or TRBV12-4 with TRBJ1-2; D gene unclear. The length of the CDR3 is 15 residues. Trimming took 3 bases from V and 8 from J, leaving 19 bases between them. CDR3 protein: CASSLVRTPPMGYTF. The CDR3 nucleotides are TGTGCCAGCAGTTTGGTTAGGACCCCTCCTATGGGCTACACCTTC.

This clonotype was found many times. The rearrangement uses TRBV2 and TRBJ1-2; D call uncertain. V was clipped by 6 bases and J by 7 bases, with 15 bases between them. This CDR3 contains 13 residues. Germline CDR1 is SNHLY and CDR2 is FYNNEI. This CDR3 is CASRGWDGGGYTF. The CDR3 DNA reads TGTGCCAGCAGGGGCTGGGATGGTGGTGGCTACACCTTC.

The genes are TRBV6-1 and TRBJ2-3; D is ambiguous. The germline gives CDR1 MNHNS, CDR2 SASEGT. The CDR3 covers 13 residues. The V gene lost 3 bases and the J gene lost 1 base, with 5 bases spanning the gap. CDR3 DNA sequence: TGTGCCAGCAGTGATCACCGCACAGATACGCAGTATTTT. This sequence encodes CASSDHRTDTQYF.